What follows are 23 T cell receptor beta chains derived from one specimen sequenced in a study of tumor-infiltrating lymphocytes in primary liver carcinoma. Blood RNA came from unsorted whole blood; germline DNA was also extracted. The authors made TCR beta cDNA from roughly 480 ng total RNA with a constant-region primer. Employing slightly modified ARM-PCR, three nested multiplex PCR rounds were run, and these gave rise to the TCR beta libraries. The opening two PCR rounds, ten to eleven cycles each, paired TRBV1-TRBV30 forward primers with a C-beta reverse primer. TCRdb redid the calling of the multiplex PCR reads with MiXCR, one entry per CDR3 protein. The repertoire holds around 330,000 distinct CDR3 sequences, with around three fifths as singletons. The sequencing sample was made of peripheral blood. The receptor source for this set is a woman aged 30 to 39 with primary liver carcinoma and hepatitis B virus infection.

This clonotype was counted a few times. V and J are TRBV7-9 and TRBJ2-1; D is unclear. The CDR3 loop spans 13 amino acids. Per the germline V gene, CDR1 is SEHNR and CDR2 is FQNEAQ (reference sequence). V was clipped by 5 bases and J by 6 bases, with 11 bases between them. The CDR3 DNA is TGTGCCAGCAGCCAAGGACCGCGCAATGAGCAGTTCTTC. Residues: CASSQGPRNEQFF.

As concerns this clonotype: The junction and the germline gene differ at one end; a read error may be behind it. CDR3 DNA: TGTGCCTCTCGCTCGCGACGGTACGAGCAGTATTTC. Its translation: CASRSRRYEQYF. The chain has TRBV28 and TRBJ2-7; D call uncertain. The germline V gene encodes CDR1 MDHEN and CDR2 SYDVKM. The CDR3 is made up of 12 amino acids.

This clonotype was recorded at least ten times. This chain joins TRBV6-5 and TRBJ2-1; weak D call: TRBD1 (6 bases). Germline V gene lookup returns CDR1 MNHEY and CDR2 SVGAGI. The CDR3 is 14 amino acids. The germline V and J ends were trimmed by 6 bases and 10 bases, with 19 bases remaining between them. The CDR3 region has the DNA TGTGCCAGCAGCAACCCCAATGGGGGCAGGGAGCAGTTCTTC. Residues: CASSNPNGGREQFF.

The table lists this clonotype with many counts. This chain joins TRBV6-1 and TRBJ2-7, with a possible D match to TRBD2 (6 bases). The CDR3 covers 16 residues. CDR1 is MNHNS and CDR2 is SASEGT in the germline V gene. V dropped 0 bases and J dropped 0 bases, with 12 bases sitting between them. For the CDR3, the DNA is TGTGCCAGCAGTGAAGCAAGCGGGTTCGGCTCCTACGAGCAGTACTTC. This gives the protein CASSEASGFGSYEQYF.

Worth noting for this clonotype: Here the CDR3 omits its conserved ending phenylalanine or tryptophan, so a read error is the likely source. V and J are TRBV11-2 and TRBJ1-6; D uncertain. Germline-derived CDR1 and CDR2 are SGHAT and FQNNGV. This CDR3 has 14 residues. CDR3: CANSLGRNNSPLHY. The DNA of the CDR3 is TGTGCCAACAGCTTAGGGAGGAATAATTCACCCCTCCACTAT.

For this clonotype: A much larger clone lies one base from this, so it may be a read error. Here the CDR3 reads CSVFESGGNYEQYF. CDR3 sequence (DNA): TGCAGCGTTTTCGAGTCGGGCGGGAACTACGAGCAGTACTTC. This chain uses TRBV29-1 with TRBJ2-7, with D possibly matching TRBD2 (6 bases). Between the trimmed V and J ends, which lost 5 bases and 3 bases, there was a span of 17 bases. The CDR3 loop spans 14 amino acids. The germline gives CDR1 SQVTM, CDR2 ANQGSEA.

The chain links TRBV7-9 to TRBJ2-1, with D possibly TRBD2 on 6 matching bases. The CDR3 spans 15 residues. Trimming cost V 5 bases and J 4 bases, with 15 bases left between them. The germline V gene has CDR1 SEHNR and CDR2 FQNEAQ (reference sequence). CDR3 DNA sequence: TGTGCCAGCAGCCTTTTTTCGGGAGCGTACAATGAGCAGTTCTTC. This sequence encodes CASSLFSGAYNEQFF.

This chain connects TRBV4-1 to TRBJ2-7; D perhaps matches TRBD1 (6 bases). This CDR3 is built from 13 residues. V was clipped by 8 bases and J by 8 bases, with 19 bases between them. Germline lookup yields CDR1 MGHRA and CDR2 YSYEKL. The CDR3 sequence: CASSLAGWDKQYF. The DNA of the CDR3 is TGCGCCAGCTCCTTGGCTGGGTGGGACAAGCAGTACTTC.

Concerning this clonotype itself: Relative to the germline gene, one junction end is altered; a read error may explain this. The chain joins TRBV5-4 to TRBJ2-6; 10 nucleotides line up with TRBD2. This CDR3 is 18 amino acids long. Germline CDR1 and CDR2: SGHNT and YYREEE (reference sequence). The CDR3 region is CASSQKPSGSSGANALTF. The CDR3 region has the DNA TGTGCCAGCAGCCAGAAGCCTAGCGGGAGTTCTGGGGCCAACGCCCTGACTTTC.

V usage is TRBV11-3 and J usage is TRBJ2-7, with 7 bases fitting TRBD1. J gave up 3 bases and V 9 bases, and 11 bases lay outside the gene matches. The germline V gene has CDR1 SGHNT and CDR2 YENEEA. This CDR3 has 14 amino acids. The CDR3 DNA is TGTGCCAGTAGCCCCCGGGACAGACTCTACGAGCAGTACTTC. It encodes CASSPRDRLYEQYF.

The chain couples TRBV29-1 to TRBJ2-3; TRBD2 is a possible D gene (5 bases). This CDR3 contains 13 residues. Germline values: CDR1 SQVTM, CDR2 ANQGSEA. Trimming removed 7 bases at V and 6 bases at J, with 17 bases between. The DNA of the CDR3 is TGCAGCGCCGATTCACGGGATAGGGATACGCAGTATTTT. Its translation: CSADSRDRDTQYF.

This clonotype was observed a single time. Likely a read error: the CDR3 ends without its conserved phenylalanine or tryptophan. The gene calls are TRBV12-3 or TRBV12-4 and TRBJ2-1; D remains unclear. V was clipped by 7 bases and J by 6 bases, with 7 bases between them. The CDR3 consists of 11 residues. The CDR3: CASTLTNEQFL. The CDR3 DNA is TGTGCCAGCACTTTGACCAATGAGCAGTTCCTC.

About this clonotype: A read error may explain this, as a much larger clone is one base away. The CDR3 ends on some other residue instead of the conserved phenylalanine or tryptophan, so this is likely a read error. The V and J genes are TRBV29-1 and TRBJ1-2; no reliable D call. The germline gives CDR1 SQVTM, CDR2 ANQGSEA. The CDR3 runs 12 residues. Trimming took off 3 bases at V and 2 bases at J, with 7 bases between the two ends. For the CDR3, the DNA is TGCAGCGTTGAGGGCACCAACTATGGCTACACCTTA. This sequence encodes CSVEGTNYGYTL.

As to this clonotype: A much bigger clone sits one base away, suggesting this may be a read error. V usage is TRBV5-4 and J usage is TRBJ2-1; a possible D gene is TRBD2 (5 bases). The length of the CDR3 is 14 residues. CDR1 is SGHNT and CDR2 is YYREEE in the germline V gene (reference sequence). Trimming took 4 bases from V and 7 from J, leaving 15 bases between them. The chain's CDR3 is CASSVDFSTNEQFF. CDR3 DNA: TGTGCCAGCAGCGTGGACTTTAGCACGAATGAGCAGTTCTTC. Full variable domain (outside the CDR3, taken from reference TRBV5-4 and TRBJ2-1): ETGVTQSPTHLIKTRGQQVTLRCSSQSGHNTVSWYQQALGQGPQFIFQYYREEENGRGNFPPRFSGLQFPNYSSELNVNALELDDSALYLCASSVDFSTNEQFFGPGTRLTVL.

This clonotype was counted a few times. The DNA of the CDR3 is TGTGCCAGCAGCCAAAGGGGCTACAATGAGCAGTTCTTC. This codes for CASSQRGYNEQFF. This chain links TRBV14 with TRBJ2-1; possibly TRBD1 for D (5 bases). Germline V gives CDR1 SGHDN, CDR2 FVKESK. V was clipped by 2 bases and J by 3 bases, with 5 bases between them. CDR3 length: 13 residues.

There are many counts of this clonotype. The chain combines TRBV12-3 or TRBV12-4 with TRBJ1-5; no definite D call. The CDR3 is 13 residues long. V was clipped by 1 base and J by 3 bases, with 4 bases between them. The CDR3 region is CASSLEPNQPQHF. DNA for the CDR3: TGTGCCAGCAGTTTAGAACCCAATCAGCCCCAGCATTTT.

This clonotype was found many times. DNA of the CDR3: TGCAGCGTTGCCCCCAGGGTCGAGACCCAGTACTTC. Protein sequence: CSVAPRVETQYF. This chain joins TRBV29-1 and TRBJ2-5, with TRBD1 as a possible D gene (5 bases). The CDR3 runs to 12 residues. Per germline, CDR1 SQVTM and CDR2 ANQGSEA. The ends were cut back, 4 bases at V and 5 bases at J, with 11 bases in the middle.

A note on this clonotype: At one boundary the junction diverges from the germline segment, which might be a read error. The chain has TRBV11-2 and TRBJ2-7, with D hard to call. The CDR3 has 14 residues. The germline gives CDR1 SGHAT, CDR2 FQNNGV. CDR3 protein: CDSSLTDGAYEQYF. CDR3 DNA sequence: TGTGACAGCAGCTTAACGGACGGAGCCTACGAGCAGTACTTC.

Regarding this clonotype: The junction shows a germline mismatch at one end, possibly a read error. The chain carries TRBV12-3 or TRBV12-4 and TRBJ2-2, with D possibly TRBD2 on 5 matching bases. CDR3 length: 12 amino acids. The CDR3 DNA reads TGTGCCAGCCGGCCGTTCACCGGGGAGCCGTTTTTT. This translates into CASRPFTGEPFF.

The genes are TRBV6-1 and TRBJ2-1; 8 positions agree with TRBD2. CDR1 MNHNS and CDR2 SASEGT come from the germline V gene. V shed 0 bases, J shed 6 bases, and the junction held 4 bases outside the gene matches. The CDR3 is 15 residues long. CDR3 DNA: TGTGCCAGCAGTGAAGCAGCGGGAGAGTCCAATGAGCAGTTCTTC. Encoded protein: CASSEAAGESNEQFF.

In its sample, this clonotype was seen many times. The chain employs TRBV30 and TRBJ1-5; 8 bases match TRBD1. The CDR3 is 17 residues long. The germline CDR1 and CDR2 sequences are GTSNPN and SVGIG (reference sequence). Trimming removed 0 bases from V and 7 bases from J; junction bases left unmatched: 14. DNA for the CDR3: TGTGCCTGGAGTGTACGTTTCCCTGACAGGGGTTGCCAGCCCCAGCATTTT. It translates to CAWSVRFPDRGCQPQHF.

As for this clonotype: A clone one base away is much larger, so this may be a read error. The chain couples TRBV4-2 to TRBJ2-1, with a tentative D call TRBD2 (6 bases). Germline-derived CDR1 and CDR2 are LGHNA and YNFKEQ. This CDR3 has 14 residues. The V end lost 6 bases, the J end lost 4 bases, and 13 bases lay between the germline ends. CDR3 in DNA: TGTGCCAGCAGGCGGGAAGATTTATACAATGAGCAGTTCTTC. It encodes CASRREDLYNEQFF.

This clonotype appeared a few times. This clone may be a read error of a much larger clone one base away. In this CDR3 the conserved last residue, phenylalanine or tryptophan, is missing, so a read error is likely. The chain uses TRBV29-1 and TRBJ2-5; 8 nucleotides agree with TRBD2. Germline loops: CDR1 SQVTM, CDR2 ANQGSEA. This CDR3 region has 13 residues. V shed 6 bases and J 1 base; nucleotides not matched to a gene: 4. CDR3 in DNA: TGCAGCGTAGCGGGAGAGCTCCAAGAGACCCAGTACCTC. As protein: CSVAGELQETQYL.